The 19 T cell receptor beta chains reported below all come from one sample, sequenced in a study of T cell repertoires in ileal Crohn's disease. Repertoires were generated with immunoSEQ multiplex PCR, while TCRdb's copy carries only in-frame clones and drops some. This sample has about 59,000 clones, with roughly 89% found just once. Time point described: neoterminal ileum biopsy at postoperative endoscopy, about 6 months after surgery. The source material was ileal tissue. These receptors were taken from an adult with Crohn's disease.

The chain uses TRBV29-1 and TRBJ2-7, with D unclear. The CDR3 length is 11 residues. The germline gives CDR1 SQVTM, CDR2 ANQGSEA. V lost 4 bases to trimming and J lost 7 bases, with 11 bases between them. In nucleotides, the CDR3 is TGCAGCGTTGGGGCAGGCTGGGAGCAGTACTTC. It encodes CSVGAGWEQYF.

This clone was seen repeatedly, ten times or more. The rearrangement links TRBV19 to TRBJ1-6; 7 bases map to TRBD1. The germline V gene has CDR1 LNHDA and CDR2 SQIVND (reference sequence). The CDR3 totals 13 residues. Losses at the gene ends were 10 bases for V and 9 bases for J; bases not matched to a gene: 9. Written as DNA, the CDR3 is TGTGCCACCATGGAGGGGGCTGGTTCACCCCTCCACTTT. This encodes CATMEGAGSPLHF.

This chain joins TRBV28 and TRBJ1-4; maybe TRBD1 (6 bases). This CDR3 comprises 16 residues. CDR1 is MDHEN, CDR2 SYDVKM, per germline. V lost 7 bases to trimming and J lost 6 bases, with 21 bases between them. In DNA form, the CDR3 reads TGTGCCAGCACCCCATACCCCCAGGGGCAGGATGAAAAACTGTTTTTT. Residues: CASTPYPQGQDEKLFF.

The V and J genes are TRBV5-1 and TRBJ2-1; 8 bases map to TRBD2. J lost 6 bases, V lost 6 bases, and 11 bases had no gene match. This CDR3 spans 15 amino acids. CDR1 is SGHRS, CDR2 YFSETQ, per germline. CDR3 residues: CASKPTGTSRNEQFF. CDR3 in DNA: TGCGCCAGCAAACCCACCGGGACTAGTCGCAATGAGCAGTTCTTC. Full variable domain (missing parts from reference TRBV5-1 and TRBJ2-1): KAGVTQTPRYLIKTRGQQVTLSCSPISGHRSVSWYQQTPGQGLQFLFEYFSETQRNKGNFPGRFSGRQFSNSRSEMNVSTLELGDSALYLCASKPTGTSRNEQFFGPGTRLTVL.

The chain combines TRBV6-5 with TRBJ1-1, with D perhaps matching TRBD1 (6 bases). The V end lost 1 base, the J end lost 4 bases, and 13 bases lay between the germline ends. The length of the CDR3 is 15 residues. Germline V gives CDR1 MNHEY, CDR2 SVGAGI. The CDR3 nucleotides are TGTGCCAGCAGTTACTTCGGGGGCGGGAGCACTGAAGCTTTCTTT. Translation gives CASSYFGGGSTEAFF.

The rearrangement uses TRBV6-1 and TRBJ2-1, with a weak D call TRBD2 (6 bases). Germline V gene data show CDR1 as MNHNS and CDR2 as SASEGT. V was pared by 4 bases and J by 10 bases, with 20 bases between. The CDR3 spans 15 residues. The CDR3 coding sequence is TGTGCCAGCAGTGCAGAAGATTCTAGGGAGGAGGAGCAGTTCTTC. It specifies CASSAEDSREEEQFF.

In regard to this clone: The junction departs from germline at one end; a sequencing error may be responsible. The chain joins TRBV7-2 to TRBJ2-7, with D possibly matching TRBD2 (5 bases). The CDR3 sequence is 15 residues long. The germline V gene has CDR1 SGHTA and CDR2 FQGNSA. The DNA of the CDR3 is TGTGCCAGCAGCTTCACTAGTCTAGTATCCTCCGAGCAGTACTTC. Its protein product is CASSFTSLVSSEQYF. The whole variable domain, filled in from reference TRBV7-2 and TRBJ2-7, reads GAGVSQSPSNKVTEKGKDVELRCDPISGHTALYWYRQSLGQGLEFLIYFQGNSAPDKSGLPSDRFSAERTGGSVSTLTIQRTQQEDSAVYLCASSFTSLVSSEQYFGPGTRLTVT.

This chain joins TRBV18 and TRBJ2-5; D unresolved. Trimming left V 2 bases short and J 5 bases short, with 9 bases between. Germline values: CDR1 KGHSH, CDR2 LQKENI. This CDR3 is built from 13 residues. The DNA of the CDR3 is TGTGCCAGCTCACCAAGGCCGAGGGAGACCCAGTACTTC. Translating it yields CASSPRPRETQYF.

The genes are TRBV2 and TRBJ2-5, with D perhaps TRBD2 (6 bases). The CDR3 runs to 15 residues. V was clipped by 4 bases and J by 7 bases, with 19 bases between them. Germline V CDR1 and CDR2: SNHLY, FYNNEI. This CDR3 is CASSGGAGSLVTQYF. DNA of the CDR3: TGTGCCAGCAGTGGCGGCGCGGGGTCGTTGGTGACCCAGTACTTC.

This chain links TRBV4-2 with TRBJ1-4; perhaps TRBD1 as D (5 bases). The CDR3 is made up of 16 amino acids. Germline V CDR1 and CDR2: LGHNA, YNFKEQ. Trimming took off 2 bases at V and 8 bases at J, with 18 bases between the two ends. The CDR3 reads CASSQKTGGVREKLFF. DNA for the CDR3: TGTGCCAGCAGCCAAAAAACGGGGGGGGTGCGGGAAAAACTGTTTTTT.

The sample holds one count of this clone. This chain uses TRBV2 with TRBJ2-1; D is perhaps TRBD1 (6 bases). The CDR3 has 14 residues. CDR1 is SNHLY, CDR2 FYNNEI, per germline. V lost 10 bases and J lost 3, with 16 bases in between. CDR3: CAIDDRFGYNEQFF. The CDR3 DNA follows: TGTGCCATCGATGACAGGTTTGGCTACAATGAGCAGTTCTTC.

The rearrangement links TRBV4-2 to TRBJ1-3; D unclear. The CDR3 spans 18 residues. V lost 4 bases, J lost 1 base, and 20 bases lay in between. Germline values: CDR1 LGHNA, CDR2 YNFKEQ. CDR3 sequence reads: CASSPERAGLSSGNTIYF. CDR3 DNA: TGTGCCAGCAGCCCCGAGAGGGCAGGCCTCTCATCTGGAAACACCATATATTTT.

V and J are TRBV18 and TRBJ1-4; D is perhaps TRBD1 (5 bases). The CDR3 length is 13 residues. Trimming removed 6 bases at V and 8 bases at J, with 13 bases between. Germline V lookup: CDR1 KGHSH, CDR2 LQKENI. Here the CDR3 DNA reads TGTGCCAGCTCGCGTACAGGTTCGGAAAAACTGTTTTTT. Translating it yields CASSRTGSEKLFF.

The chain uses TRBV29-1 and TRBJ1-5, with D maybe TRBD1 (6 bases). The germline CDR1 and CDR2 sequences are SQVTM and ANQGSEA. The CDR3 is 13 amino acids. Trimming took off 6 bases at V and 4 bases at J, with 13 bases between the two ends. CDR3 coding DNA: TGCAGCGTGAAAACAGGGACAAATCAGCCCCAGCATTTT. Its translation: CSVKTGTNQPQHF.

J is TRBJ1-1 and V is TRBV19; D is unresolved. The V end lost 5 bases, the J end lost 10 bases, and 14 bases lay between the germline ends. The CDR3 covers 12 residues. The V gene's germline CDR1 is LNHDA and CDR2 SQIVND (reference sequence). The CDR3 region has the DNA TGTGCCAGTAGTGCCCGGGGAGGACGAGCTTTCTTT. Amino acid sequence: CASSARGGRAFF.

This clone was counted a single time. V is TRBV7-8 and J is TRBJ2-3, with D maybe TRBD1 (6 bases). CDR3 length equals 14 residues. The germline V and J ends were trimmed by 1 base and 5 bases, with 10 bases remaining between them. CDR1 and CDR2 (germline): SGHVS, FQNEAQ. The CDR3 loop reads CASSLGVRGDTQYF. The CDR3 DNA reads TGTGCCAGCAGCTTAGGGGTCAGGGGAGATACGCAGTATTTT.

In its sample, this clone was seen a few times. The genes are TRBV5-1 and TRBJ1-5; D is unresolved. The germline V and J ends were trimmed by 3 bases and 4 bases, with 8 bases remaining between them. The CDR3 is 13 amino acids. In germline, CDR1 is SGHRS, CDR2 YFSETQ. The DNA for the CDR3 is TGCGCCAGCAGCTCCGTCCAGAATCAGCCCCAGCATTTT. Translated, it gives CASSSVQNQPQHF.

V usage is TRBV4-1 and J usage is TRBJ1-4; 7 bases align to TRBD1. Trimming cost V 4 bases and J 8 bases; bases outside gene matches: 4. The CDR3 length is 13 residues. The germline V gene has CDR1 MGHRA and CDR2 YSYEKL. The DNA of the CDR3 is TGCGCCAGCAGCCTTGGACAGGCGGAAAAACTGTTTTTT. Encoded protein: CASSLGQAEKLFF.

This chain connects TRBV25-1 to TRBJ1-2, with 11 positions matching TRBD1. V gave up 4 bases and J gave up 3 bases; unmatched junction bases: 13. The germline V gene has CDR1 MGHDK and CDR2 SYGVNS. The CDR3 spans 18 residues. CDR3 sequence: CASSGAGRTGGGYYGYTF. In DNA form, the CDR3 reads TGTGCCAGCAGTGGAGCGGGCCGGACAGGGGGCGGTTACTATGGCTACACCTTC.